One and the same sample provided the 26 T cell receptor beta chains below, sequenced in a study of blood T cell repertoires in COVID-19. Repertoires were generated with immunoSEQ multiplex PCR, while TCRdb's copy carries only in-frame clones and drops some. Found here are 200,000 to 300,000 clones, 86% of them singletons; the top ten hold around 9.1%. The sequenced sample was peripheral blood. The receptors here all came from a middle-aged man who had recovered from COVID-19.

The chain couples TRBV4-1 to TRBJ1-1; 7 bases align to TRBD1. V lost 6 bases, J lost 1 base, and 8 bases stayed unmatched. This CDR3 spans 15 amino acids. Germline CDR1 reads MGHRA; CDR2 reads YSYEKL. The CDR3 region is CASRHTGVGNTEAFF. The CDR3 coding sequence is TGCGCCAGCAGACACACAGGGGTCGGGAACACTGAAGCTTTCTTT.

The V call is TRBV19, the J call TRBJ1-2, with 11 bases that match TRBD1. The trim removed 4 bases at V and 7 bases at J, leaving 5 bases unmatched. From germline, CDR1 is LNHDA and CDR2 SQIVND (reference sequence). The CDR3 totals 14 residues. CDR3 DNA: TGTGCCAGTAGTAGCCGGACAGGGGGCAGTGGCTACACCTTC. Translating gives CASSSRTGGSGYTF.

CDR3 protein: CASSPRREGQGETNEQFF. Here the CDR3 DNA reads TGTGCCAGCAGCCCTCGAAGGGAAGGACAGGGAGAAACCAATGAGCAGTTCTTC. The chain joins TRBV21-1 to TRBJ2-1; TRBD1, the D gene given by the table, was not confirmed from the DNA. TRBV21-1 is deemed a pseudogene. CDR3 length: 18 residues.

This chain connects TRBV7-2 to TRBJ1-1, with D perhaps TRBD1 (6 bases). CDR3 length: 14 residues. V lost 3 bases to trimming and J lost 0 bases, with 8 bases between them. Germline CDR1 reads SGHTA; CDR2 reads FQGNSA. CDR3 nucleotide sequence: TGTGCCAGCAGCTTCGGGGGGCTGAACACTGAAGCTTTCTTT. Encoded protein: CASSFGGLNTEAFF.

CDR3 coding DNA: TGTGCCAGCAGCCCTGAAGGGACAGGGGGCGAGACCCAGCATTTT. It translates to CASSPEGTGGETQHF. The V call is TRBV7-9, the J call TRBJ1-5, with TRBD1 identical over 12 bases. This CDR3 contains 15 residues. Germline loops: CDR1 SEHNR, CDR2 FQNEAQ (reference sequence). The ends lost 5 bases at V and 11 bases at J; junction bases unmatched: 10. Full variable domain (remainder filled in from reference TRBV7-9 and TRBJ1-5): DTGVSQNPRHKITKRGQNVTFRCDPISEHNRLYWYRQTLGQGPEFLTYFQNEAQLEKSRLLSDRFSAERPKGSFSTLEIQRTEQGDSAMYLCASSPEGTGGETQHFGDGTRLSIL.

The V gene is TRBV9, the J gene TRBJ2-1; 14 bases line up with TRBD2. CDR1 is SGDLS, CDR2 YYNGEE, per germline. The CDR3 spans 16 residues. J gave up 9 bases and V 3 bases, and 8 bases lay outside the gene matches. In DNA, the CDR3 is TGTGCCAGCAGCGCCAGGACTAGCGGGGGGCCCAGTGAGCAGTTCTTC. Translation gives CASSARTSGGPSEQFF.

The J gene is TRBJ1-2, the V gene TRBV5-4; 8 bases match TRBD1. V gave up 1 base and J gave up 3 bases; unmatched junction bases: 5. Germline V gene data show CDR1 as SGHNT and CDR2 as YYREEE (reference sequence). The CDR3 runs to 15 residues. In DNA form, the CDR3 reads TGTGCCAGCAGCTTGTCGAGACAGGGGTACTATGGCTACACCTTC. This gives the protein CASSLSRQGYYGYTF.

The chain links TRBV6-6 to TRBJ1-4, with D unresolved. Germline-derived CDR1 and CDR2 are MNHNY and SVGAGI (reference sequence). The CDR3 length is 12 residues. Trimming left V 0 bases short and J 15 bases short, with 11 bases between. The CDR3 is CASSYSEGKVFF. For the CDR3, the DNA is TGTGCCAGCAGTTACTCGGAGGGAAAGGTGTTTTTT.

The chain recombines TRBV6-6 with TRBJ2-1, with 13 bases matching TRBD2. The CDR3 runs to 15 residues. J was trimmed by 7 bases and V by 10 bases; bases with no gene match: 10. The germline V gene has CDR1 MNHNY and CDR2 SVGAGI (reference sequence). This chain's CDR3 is CATLLGLAGKNEQFF. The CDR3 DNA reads TGTGCCACCCTCCTGGGACTAGCGGGAAAGAATGAGCAGTTCTTC.

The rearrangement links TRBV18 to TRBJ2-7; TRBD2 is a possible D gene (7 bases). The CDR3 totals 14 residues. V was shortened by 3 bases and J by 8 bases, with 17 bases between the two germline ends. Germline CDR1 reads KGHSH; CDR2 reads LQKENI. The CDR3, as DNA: TGTGCCAGCTCACCTCCCCTGGCGGGGGACAAGCAGTACTTC. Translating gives CASSPPLAGDKQYF. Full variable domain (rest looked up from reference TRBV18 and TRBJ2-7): NAGVMQNPRHLVRRRGQEARLRCSPMKGHSHVYWYRQLPEEGLKFMVYLQKENIIDESGMPKERFSAEFPKEGPSILRIQQVVRGDSAAYFCASSPPLAGDKQYFGPGTRLTVT.

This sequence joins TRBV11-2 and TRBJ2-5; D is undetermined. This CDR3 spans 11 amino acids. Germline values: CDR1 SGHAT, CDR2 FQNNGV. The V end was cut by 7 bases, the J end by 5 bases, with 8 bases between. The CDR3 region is CASTPAETQYF. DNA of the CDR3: TGTGCCAGCACCCCCGCGGAGACCCAGTACTTC.

Here the CDR3 DNA reads TGTGCCAGCAGCCACACCTCCTACGAGCAGTACTTC. As protein: CASSHTSYEQYF. The rearrangement uses TRBV6-2 or TRBV6-3 and TRBJ2-7; unclear D gene. The CDR3 has 12 amino acids. Germline assignment: CDR1 MNHEY and CDR2 SVGEGT. The V and J ends lost 6 bases and 0 bases respectively, with 6 bases between them.

CDR3 residues: CAWSVSGNEQYF. The CDR3 DNA follows: TGTGCCTGGAGTGTCAGCGGGAACGAGCAGTACTTC. The chain is built from TRBV30 and TRBJ2-7; 7 nucleotides match TRBD2. Germline V gene sequence: CDR1 GTSNPN, CDR2 SVGIG (reference sequence). V dropped 0 bases and J dropped 5; count of bases not matched to a gene: 1. The CDR3 extends over 12 amino acids.

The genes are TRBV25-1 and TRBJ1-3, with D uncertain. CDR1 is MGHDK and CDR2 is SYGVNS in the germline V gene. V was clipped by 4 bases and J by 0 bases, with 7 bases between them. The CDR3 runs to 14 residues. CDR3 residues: CASSVAGSGNTIYF. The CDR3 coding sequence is TGTGCCAGCAGTGTCGCGGGCTCTGGAAACACCATATATTTT.

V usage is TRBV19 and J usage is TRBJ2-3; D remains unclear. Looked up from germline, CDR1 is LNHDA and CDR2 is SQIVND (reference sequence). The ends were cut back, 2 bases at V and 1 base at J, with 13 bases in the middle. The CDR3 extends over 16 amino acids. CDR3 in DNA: TGTGCCAGTAGTATAACCTTAGCTTCTCGCACAGATACGCAGTATTTT. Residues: CASSITLASRTDTQYF. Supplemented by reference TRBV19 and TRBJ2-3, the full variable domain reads DGGITQSPKYLFRKEGQNVTLSCEQNLNHDAMYWYRQDPGQGLRLIYYSQIVNDFQKGDIAEGYSVSREKKESFPLTVTSAQKNPTAFYLCASSITLASRTDTQYFGPGTRLTVL.

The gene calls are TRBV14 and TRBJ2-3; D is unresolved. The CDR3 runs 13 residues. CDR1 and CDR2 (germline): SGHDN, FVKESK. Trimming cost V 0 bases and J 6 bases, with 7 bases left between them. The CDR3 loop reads CASSQDPGDTQYF. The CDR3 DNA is TGTGCCAGCAGCCAAGATCCCGGGGATACGCAGTATTTT. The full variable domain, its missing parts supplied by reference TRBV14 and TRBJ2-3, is EAGVTQFPSHSVIEKGQTVTLRCDPISGHDNLYWYRRVMGKEIKFLLHFVKESKQDESGMPNNRFLAERTGGTYSTLKVQPAELEDSGVYFCASSQDPGDTQYFGPGTRLTVL.

The CDR3 bases are TGTGCCAGCAGCCCCCCAGGGGCGCGGGCTGAAGCTTTCTTT. Protein product: CASSPPGARAEAFF. The V and J genes are TRBV6-6 and TRBJ1-1; tentatively, D is TRBD1 (6 bases). CDR1 MNHNY and CDR2 SVGAGI come from the germline V gene (reference sequence). This CDR3 is 14 amino acids long. With 6 bases removed from V and 6 bases from J, the gap between germline ends came to 17 bases.

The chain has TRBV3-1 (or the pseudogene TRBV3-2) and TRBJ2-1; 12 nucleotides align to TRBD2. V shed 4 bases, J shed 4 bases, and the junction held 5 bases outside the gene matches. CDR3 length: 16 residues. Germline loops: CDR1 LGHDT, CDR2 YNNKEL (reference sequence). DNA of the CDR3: TGTGCCAGCAGCCCACTAGCGGGGGGCATTTACAATGAGCAGTTCTTC. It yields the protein CASSPLAGGIYNEQFF.

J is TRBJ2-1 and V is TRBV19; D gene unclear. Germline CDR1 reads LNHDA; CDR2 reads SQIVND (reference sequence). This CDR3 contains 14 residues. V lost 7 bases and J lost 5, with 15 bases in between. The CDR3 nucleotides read TGTGCCAGTAAGCTTACAGTGATCAACAATGAGCAGTTCTTC. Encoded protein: CASKLTVINNEQFF.

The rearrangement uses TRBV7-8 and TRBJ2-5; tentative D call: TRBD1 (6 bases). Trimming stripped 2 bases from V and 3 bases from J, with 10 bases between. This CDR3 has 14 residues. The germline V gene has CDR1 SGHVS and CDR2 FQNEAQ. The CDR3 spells CASSLRTEEETQYF. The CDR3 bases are TGTGCCAGCAGCTTAAGGACAGAAGAAGAGACCCAGTACTTC.

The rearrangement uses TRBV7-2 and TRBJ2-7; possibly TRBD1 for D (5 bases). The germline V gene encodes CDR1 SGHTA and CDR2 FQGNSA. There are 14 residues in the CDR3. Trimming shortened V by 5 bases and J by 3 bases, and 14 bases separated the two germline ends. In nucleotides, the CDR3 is TGTGCCAGCAGCCCCCGGGCAGGGATCTACGAGCAGTACTTC. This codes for CASSPRAGIYEQYF.

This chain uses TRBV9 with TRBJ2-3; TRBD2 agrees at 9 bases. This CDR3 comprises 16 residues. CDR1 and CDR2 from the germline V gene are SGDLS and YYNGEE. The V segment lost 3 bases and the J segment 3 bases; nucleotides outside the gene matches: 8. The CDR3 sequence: CASSASAGGPTDTQYF. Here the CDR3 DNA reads TGTGCCAGCAGCGCTTCCGCGGGGGGGCCAACAGATACGCAGTATTTT.

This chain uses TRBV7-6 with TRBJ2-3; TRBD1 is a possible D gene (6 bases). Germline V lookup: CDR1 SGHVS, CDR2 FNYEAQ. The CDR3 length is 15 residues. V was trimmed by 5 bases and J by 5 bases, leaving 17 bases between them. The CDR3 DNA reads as TGTGCCAGCAGCCGAACAGGGAGCAACGGAGATACGCAGTATTTT. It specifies CASSRTGSNGDTQYF.

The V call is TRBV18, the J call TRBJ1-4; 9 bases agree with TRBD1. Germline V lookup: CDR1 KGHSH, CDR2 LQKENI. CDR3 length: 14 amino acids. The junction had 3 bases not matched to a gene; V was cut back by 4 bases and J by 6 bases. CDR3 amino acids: CASSHRGRDEKLFF. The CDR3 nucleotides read TGTGCCAGCTCACACAGGGGGCGGGATGAAAAACTGTTTTTT.

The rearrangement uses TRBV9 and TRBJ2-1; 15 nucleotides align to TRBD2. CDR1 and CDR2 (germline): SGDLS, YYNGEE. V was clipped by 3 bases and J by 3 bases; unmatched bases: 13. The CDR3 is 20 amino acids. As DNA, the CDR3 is TGTGCCAGCAGCGCCCAAGTCCCGGGACTAGCGGGAGGAAACTACAATGAGCAGTTCTTC. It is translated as CASSAQVPGLAGGNYNEQFF.

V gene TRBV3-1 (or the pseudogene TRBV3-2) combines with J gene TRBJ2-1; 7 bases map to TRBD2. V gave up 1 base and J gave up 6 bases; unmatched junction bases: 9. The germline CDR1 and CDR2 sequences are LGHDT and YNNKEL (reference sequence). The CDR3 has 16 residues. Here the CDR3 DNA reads TGTGCCAGCAGCCAAGGGGGTGGACTAGGGGCCAATGAGCAGTTCTTC. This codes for CASSQGGGLGANEQFF.